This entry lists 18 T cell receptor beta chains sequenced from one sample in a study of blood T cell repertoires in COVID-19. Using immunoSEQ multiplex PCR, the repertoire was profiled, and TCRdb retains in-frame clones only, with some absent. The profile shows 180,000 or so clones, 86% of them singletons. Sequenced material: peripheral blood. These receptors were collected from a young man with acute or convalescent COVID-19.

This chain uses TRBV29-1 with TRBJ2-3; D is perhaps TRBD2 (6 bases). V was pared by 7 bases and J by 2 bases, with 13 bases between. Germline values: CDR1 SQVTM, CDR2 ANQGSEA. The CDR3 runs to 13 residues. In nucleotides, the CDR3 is TGCAGCGGGGTAGCGGACCTCACAGATACGCAGTATTTT. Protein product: CSGVADLTDTQYF.

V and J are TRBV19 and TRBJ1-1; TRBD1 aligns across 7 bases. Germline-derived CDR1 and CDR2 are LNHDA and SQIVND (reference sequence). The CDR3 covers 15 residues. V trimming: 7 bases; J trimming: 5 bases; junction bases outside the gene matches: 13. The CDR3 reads CASNPFEGARTEAFF. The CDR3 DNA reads TGTGCCAGTAACCCTTTTGAGGGGGCACGAACTGAAGCTTTCTTT.

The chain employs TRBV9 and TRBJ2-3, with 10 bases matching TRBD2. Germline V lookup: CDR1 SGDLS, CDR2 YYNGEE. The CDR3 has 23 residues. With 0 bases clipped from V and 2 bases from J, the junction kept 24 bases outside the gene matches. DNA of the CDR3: TGTGCCAGCAGCGTAGAACCTTGGGATCAGCTAGCGGGGGTAGTGCAGACCACAGATACGCAGTATTTT. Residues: CASSVEPWDQLAGVVQTTDTQYF. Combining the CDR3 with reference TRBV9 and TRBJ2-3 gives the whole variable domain DSGVTQTPKHLITATGQRVTLRCSPRSGDLSVYWYQQSLDQGLQFLIQYYNGEERAKGNILERFSAQQFPDLHSELNLSSLELGDSALYFCASSVEPWDQLAGVVQTTDTQYFGPGTRLTVL.

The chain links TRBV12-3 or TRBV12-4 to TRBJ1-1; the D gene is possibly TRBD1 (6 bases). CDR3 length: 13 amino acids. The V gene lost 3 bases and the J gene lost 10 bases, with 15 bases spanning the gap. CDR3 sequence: CASSLGGQRRAFF. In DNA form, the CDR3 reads TGTGCCAGCAGTTTGGGCGGACAGCGTAGAGCTTTCTTT.

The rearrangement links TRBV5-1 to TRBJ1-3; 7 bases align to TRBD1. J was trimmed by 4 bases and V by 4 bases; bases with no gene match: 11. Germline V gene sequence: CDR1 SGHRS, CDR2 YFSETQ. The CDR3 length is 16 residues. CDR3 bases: TGCGCCAGCAGCCCAGGGACAGCTAGTCTGGGAAACACCATATATTTT. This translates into CASSPGTASLGNTIYF.

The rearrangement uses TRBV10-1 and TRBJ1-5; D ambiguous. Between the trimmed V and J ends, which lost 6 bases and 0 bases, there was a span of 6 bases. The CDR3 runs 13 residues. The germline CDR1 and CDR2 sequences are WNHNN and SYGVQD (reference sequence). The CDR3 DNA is TGCGCCAGCAGCCCCGGTAGCAATCAGCCCCAGCATTTT. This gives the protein CASSPGSNQPQHF.

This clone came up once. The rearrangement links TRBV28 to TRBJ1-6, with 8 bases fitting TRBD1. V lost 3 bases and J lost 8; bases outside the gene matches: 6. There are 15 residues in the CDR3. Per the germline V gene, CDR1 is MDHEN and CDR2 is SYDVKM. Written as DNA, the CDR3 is TGTGCCAGCAGTTTCTCCAGGGGGCAATATTCACCCCTCCACTTT. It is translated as CASSFSRGQYSPLHF.

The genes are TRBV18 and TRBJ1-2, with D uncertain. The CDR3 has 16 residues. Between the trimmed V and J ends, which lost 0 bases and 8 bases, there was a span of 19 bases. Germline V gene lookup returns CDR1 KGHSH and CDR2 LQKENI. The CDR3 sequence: CASSPPGWRLRRGYTF. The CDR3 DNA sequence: TGTGCCAGCTCACCACCGGGGTGGAGGCTCCGACGGGGCTACACCTTC.

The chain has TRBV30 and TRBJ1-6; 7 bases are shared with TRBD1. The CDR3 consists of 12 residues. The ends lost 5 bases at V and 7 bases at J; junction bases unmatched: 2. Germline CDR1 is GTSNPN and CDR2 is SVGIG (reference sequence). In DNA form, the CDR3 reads TGTGCCTGGGACAGGGAGAATTCACCCCTCCACTTT. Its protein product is CAWDRENSPLHF.

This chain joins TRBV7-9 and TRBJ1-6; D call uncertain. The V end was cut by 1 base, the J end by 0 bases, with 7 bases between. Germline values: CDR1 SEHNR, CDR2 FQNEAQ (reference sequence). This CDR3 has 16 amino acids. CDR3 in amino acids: CASSLGESSYNSPLHF. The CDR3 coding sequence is TGTGCCAGCAGCTTAGGGGAGAGCTCCTATAATTCACCCCTCCACTTT.

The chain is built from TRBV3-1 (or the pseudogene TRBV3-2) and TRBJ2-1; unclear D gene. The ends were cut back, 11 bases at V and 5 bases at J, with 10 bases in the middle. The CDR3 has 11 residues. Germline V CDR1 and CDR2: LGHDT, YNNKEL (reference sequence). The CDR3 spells CARLVDNEQFF. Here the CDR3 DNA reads TGTGCCCGCCTGGTAGACAATGAGCAGTTCTTC.

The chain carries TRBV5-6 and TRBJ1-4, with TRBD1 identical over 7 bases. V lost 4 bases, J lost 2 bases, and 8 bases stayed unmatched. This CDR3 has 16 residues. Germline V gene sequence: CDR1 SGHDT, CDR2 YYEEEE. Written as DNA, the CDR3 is TGTGCCAGCAGCCGAGGAAGGGGGCGCACTAATGAAAAACTGTTTTTT. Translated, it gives CASSRGRGRTNEKLFF.

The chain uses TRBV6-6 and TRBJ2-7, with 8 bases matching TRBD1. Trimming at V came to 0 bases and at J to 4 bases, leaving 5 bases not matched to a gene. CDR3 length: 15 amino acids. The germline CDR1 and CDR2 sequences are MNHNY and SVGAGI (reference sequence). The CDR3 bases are TGTGCCAGCAGTTACTCGATAGGACAGGGTTACGAGCAGTACGTC. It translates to CASSYSIGQGYEQYV.

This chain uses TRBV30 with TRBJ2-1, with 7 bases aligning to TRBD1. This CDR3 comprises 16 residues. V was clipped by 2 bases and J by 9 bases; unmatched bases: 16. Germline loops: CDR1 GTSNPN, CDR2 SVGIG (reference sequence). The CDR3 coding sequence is TGTGCCTGGAGTAATACCGGGACAGAGCAGTTCGGTGAGCAGTTCTTC. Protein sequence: CAWSNTGTEQFGEQFF.

The CDR3 is CATSDQQTSGGRYNEQFF. CDR3 nucleotides: TGTGCCACCAGTGATCAACAAACTAGCGGGGGACGGTACAATGAGCAGTTCTTC. This sequence joins TRBV24-1 and TRBJ2-1; TRBD2 aligns across 11 bases. V shed 3 bases and J 4 bases; nucleotides not matched to a gene: 10. Germline V lookup: CDR1 KGHDR, CDR2 SFDVKD. This CDR3 is 18 amino acids long.

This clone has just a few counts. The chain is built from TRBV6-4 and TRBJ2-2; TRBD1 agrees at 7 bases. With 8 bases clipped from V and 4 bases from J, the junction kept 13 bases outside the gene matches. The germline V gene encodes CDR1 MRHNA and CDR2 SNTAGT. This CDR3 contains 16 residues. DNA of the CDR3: TGTGCCAGCGGGATAAACAGGGGCAGGGGCACCGGGGAGCTGTTTTTT. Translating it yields CASGINRGRGTGELFF.

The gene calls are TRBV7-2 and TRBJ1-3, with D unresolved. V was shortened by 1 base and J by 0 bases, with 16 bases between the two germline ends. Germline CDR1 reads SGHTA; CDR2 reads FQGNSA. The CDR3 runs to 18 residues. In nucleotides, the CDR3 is TGTGCCAGCAGCTTAGTTGGTGGGTCGGGAGCCTCTGGAAACACCATATATTTT. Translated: CASSLVGGSGASGNTIYF.

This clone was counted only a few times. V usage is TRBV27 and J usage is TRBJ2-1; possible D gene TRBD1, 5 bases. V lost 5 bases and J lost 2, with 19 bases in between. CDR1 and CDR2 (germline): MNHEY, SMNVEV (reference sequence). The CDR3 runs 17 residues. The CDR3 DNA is TGTGCCAGCAGTCCCGGAGACAGCCCCCCTCCCTACAATGAGCAGTTCTTC. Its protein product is CASSPGDSPPPYNEQFF.